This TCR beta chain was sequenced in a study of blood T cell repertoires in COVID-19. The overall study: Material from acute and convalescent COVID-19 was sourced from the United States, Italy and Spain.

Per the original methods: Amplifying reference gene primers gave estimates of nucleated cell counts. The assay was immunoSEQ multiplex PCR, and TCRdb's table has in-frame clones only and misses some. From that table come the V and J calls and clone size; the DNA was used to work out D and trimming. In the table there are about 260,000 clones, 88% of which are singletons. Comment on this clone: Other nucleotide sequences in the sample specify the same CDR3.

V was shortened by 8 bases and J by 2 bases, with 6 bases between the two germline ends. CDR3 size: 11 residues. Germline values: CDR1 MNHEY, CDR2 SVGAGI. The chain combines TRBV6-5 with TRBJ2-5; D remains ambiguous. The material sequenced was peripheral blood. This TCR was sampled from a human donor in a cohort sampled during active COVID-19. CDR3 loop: CASSTQETQYF. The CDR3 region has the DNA TGTGCCAGCTCCACACAAGAGACCCAGTACTTC.